The source of this TCR beta chain is a study of T cells in narcolepsy. Study details: Healthy controls were enrolled alongside patients with narcolepsy type 1 or type 2. Study-wide results and caveats: Autoreactive clonotypes reportedly recurred in blood of same and different patients, not controls. Comparing one patient's CSF and blood CD4+ clonotypes highlighted HCRT- and TRIB2-specific autoreactive clonotypes.

Measured with immunoSEQ multiplex PCR; TCRdb has only the in-frame clones, and not every one. The data show more than 10,000 clones, with about 93% seen just once and about 1.1% held by the top ten. A word on this clone: What it binds is unknown.

The CDR3 sequence is 15 residues long. Trimming cost V 5 bases and J 7 bases; bases outside gene matches: 9. Per the germline V gene, CDR1 is MNHNS and CDR2 is SASEGT. The chain recombines TRBV6-1 with TRBJ2-7; TRBD1 aligns across 12 bases. The sequence was collected from a human donor with narcolepsy. Specimen: CD45RA- memory CD4+ T cells from PBMCs. The CDR3, as DNA: TGTGCCAGCAGTAACCGGGACAGGGGGCGATGGGAGCAGTACTTC. It codes for CASSNRDRGRWEQYF.